Listed here are 12 T cell receptor beta chains from one sample, sequenced in a study of blood T cells in healthy people across ages. Through a sample-barcoded 5' primer and a J-beta primer mix, a second PCR was run for roughly 7 to 12 cycles. TCRdb fed the 5' RACE reads into MiXCR, producing one record per CDR3 protein. The sample consists of over 1,300,000 distinct CDR3 sequences, approximately 60% of them appearing once. The sample taken for sequencing was blood. These receptors were taken from a man younger than 30 in good health.

V gene TRBV29-1 combines with J gene TRBJ2-5; perhaps D is TRBD1 or TRBD2 (5 bases each). Trimming removed 0 bases from V and 5 bases from J, with 16 bases in between. The CDR3 contains 15 residues. In germline, CDR1 is SQVTM, CDR2 ANQGSEA. The CDR3: CSVEDKGSWGETQYF. As DNA, the CDR3 is TGCAGCGTTGAAGATAAGGGCAGTTGGGGGGAGACCCAGTACTTC.

The chain is built from TRBV7-9 and TRBJ1-1; D unclear. With 8 bases removed from V and 6 bases from J, the gap between germline ends came to 22 bases. This CDR3 region has 15 residues. The germline V gene encodes CDR1 SEHNR and CDR2 FQNEAQ (reference sequence). CDR3 amino acids: CASLRRPPHFSEAFF. Written as DNA, the CDR3 is TGTGCCAGCTTAAGACGGCCCCCACATTTCTCTGAAGCTTTCTTT. The entire variable domain, with the rest obtained from reference TRBV7-9 and TRBJ1-1, is as follows: DTGVSQNPRHKITKRGQNVTFRCDPISEHNRLYWYRQTLGQGPEFLTYFQNEAQLEKSRLLSDRFSAERPKGSFSTLEIQRTEQGDSAMYLCASLRRPPHFSEAFFGQGTRLTVV.

This sequence joins TRBV3-1 and TRBJ2-3; a possible D gene is TRBD2 (6 bases). Looked up from germline, CDR1 is LGHDT and CDR2 is YNNKEL (reference sequence). This CDR3 is built from 12 residues. V was cut by 1 base and J by 14 bases, with 13 bases left in between. The CDR3 is CASSQVVTSRYF. CDR3 DNA sequence: TGTGCCAGCAGCCAAGTTGTGACTAGTCGGTATTTT.

This clonotype was detected a few times. This rearrangement joins TRBV20-1 to TRBJ2-4; possibly TRBD2 for D (6 bases). The assigned J gene may be wrong: the sequence end matches TRBJ2-5 better. CDR3 size: 13 residues. Germline CDR1 is DFQATT and CDR2 is SNEGSKA (reference sequence). The chain's CDR3 is CSASMWTTETQYF. CDR3 in DNA: TGCAGTGCTTCTATGTGGACTACAGAGACCCAGTACTTC.

This clonotype showed up just a few times. This chain connects TRBV6-2 or TRBV6-3 to TRBJ2-1; D ambiguous. From germline, CDR1 is MNHEY and CDR2 SVGEGT. The CDR3 consists of 16 residues. The V end lost 2 bases, the J end lost 9 bases, and 20 bases lay between the germline ends. The CDR3 reads CASSYGLRNRYGEQFF. DNA for the CDR3: TGTGCCAGCAGTTACGGGCTACGGAACCGGTACGGTGAGCAGTTCTTC.

DNA for the CDR3: TGCAGCGTTGAAGGGACAGGTCGTCGGCAGTATTTT. Encoded protein: CSVEGTGRRQYF. The chain employs TRBV29-1 and TRBJ2-3, with TRBD1 matching 7 bases. Germline trimming cut 1 base from V and 11 bases from J; bases unmatched to any gene: 6. Germline V CDR1 and CDR2: SQVTM, ANQGSEA. This CDR3 region has 12 residues.

This chain uses TRBV4-2 with TRBJ2-1; TRBD2 matches at 8 bases. There are 14 residues in the CDR3. Germline CDR1 LGHNA, CDR2 YNFKEQ. J gave up 5 bases and V 5 bases, and 5 bases lay outside the gene matches. In DNA form, the CDR3 reads TGTGCCAGCAGCTCTGCGGGAGGCCACAATGAGCAGTTCTTC. Encoded protein: CASSSAGGHNEQFF.

The chain combines TRBV11-2 with TRBJ2-7; 11 bases are shared with TRBD2. V lost 3 bases to trimming and J lost 4 bases; unmatched junction nucleotides: 5. The CDR3 totals 15 residues. CDR1 is SGHAT, CDR2 FQNNGV, per germline. This CDR3 is CASSFTSGSGYEQYF. CDR3 in DNA: TGTGCCAGCAGCTTTACTAGCGGGAGTGGGTACGAGCAGTACTTC.

This clonotype was found a few times. The chain uses TRBV13 and TRBJ2-4; weak D call: TRBD1 (5 bases). Trimming cost V 5 bases and J 7 bases, with 12 bases left between them. This CDR3 spans 13 amino acids. Germline V gene lookup returns CDR1 PRHDT and CDR2 FYEKMQ (reference sequence). The CDR3 nucleotides are TGTGCCAGCAGCGGCTACAGGACGAACATTCAGTACTTC. It translates to CASSGYRTNIQYF.

This clonotype was seen a handful of times. This CDR3 reads CSATNPGLAGDSYEQYF. CDR3 nucleotides: TGCAGTGCCACAAACCCGGGACTAGCGGGTGATTCCTACGAGCAGTACTTC. This sequence joins TRBV20-1 and TRBJ2-7; 12 nucleotides match TRBD2. V lost 6 bases and J lost 1; bases outside the gene matches: 13. Germline V gene lookup returns CDR1 DFQATT and CDR2 SNEGSKA (reference sequence). The CDR3 spans 17 residues.

The chain employs TRBV6-5 and TRBJ2-1; no firm D call. V was clipped by 2 bases and J by 6 bases, with 14 bases between them. The CDR3 consists of 15 residues. Germline values: CDR1 MNHEY, CDR2 SVGAGI. The CDR3: CASSYTPSISNEQFF. DNA for the CDR3: TGTGCCAGCAGTTACACACCCTCGATCAGCAATGAGCAGTTCTTC.

This clonotype was picked up one time. The chain couples TRBV7-9 to TRBJ2-4; 13 nucleotides agree with TRBD2. CDR1 is SEHNR, CDR2 FQNEAQ, per germline (reference sequence). The CDR3 consists of 14 residues. With V trimmed by 8 bases and J by 13 bases, 11 bases remained unmatched. CDR3 sequence (DNA): TGTGCCAGCCGGGCGACTAGCGGGGGGAATGAGCAGTACTTC. Translated, it gives CASRATSGGNEQYF.